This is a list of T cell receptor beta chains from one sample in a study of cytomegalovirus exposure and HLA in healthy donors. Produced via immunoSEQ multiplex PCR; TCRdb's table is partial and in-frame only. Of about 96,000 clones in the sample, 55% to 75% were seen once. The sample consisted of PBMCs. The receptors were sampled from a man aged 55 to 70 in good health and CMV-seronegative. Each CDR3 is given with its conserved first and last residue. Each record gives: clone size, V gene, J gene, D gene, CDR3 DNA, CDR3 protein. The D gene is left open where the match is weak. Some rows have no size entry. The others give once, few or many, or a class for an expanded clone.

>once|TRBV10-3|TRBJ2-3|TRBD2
TGTGCCATCAACACCGGGACTAGCGGGAGGGGGAGCACAGATACGCAGTATTTT
CAINTGTSGRGSTDTQYF
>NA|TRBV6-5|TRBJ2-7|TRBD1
TGTGCCAGAGACAGGGGGTACGAGCAGTACTTC
CARDRGYEQYF
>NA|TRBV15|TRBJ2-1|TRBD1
TGTGCCACCAGCGGCTATGGACAGGGAGGAGACAATGAGCAGTTCTTC
CATSGYGQGGDNEQFF
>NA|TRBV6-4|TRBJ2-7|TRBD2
TGTGCCAGCAGTGACCGAATAGCGGGAGGGAACTACGAGCAGTACTTC
CASSDRIAGGNYEQYF
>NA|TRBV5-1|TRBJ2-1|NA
TGCGCCAGCAGCCCAATTGTGGGGGGATCTGGCAATGAGCAGTTCTTC
CASSPIVGGSGNEQFF
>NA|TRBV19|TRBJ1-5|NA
TGTGCCAGTAGTATAACAGGCAGGGTCAGCAATCAGCCCCAGCATTTT
CASSITGRVSNQPQHF
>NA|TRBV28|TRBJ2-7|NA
TGTGCCAGCAGTATGACAGAGATGGAGTACTTC
CASSMTEMEYF
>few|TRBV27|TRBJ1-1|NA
TGTGCCAGCAGTCACAGACAGCAGAACACTGAAGCTTTCTTT
CASSHRQQNTEAFF
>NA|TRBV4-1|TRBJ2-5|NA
TGCGCCAGCAGCCAGTCCGCGGTACTAGCTGGTGAGACCCAGTACTTC
CASSQSAVLAGETQYF
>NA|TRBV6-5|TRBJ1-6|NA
TGTGCCAGCAGTTACGGGCAGGGATTGGATTCACCCCTCCACTTT
CASSYGQGLDSPLHF
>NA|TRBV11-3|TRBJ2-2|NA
TGTGCCAGCCACGGAGGGACGAACACCGGGGAGCTGTTTTTT
CASHGGTNTGELFF
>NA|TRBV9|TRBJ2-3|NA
TGTGCCAGCAGCGCCCAGGGGCCCACAGATACGCAGTATTTT
CASSAQGPTDTQYF
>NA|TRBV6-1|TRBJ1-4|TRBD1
TGTGCCAGCAGTGAAGGTGCGGGACAGGGGAGGGAGAAACTGTTTTTT
CASSEGAGQGREKLFF
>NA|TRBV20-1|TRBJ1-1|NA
TGCAGTGCTAGACTGGGAGAAGCAGCTTTCTTT
CSARLGEAAFF
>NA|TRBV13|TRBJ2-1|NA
TGTGCCAGCAGCTTCCCCCGGAATGAGCAGTTCTTC
CASSFPRNEQFF
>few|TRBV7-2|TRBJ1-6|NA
TGTGCCAGCAGCGCGGGATCGGGGAACGATTCACCCCTCCACTTT
CASSAGSGNDSPLHF
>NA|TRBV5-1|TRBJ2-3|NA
TGCGCCAGCAGCTTGGGGGGCAGCACTAGCACAGATACGCAGTATTTT
CASSLGGSTSTDTQYF
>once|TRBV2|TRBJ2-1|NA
TGTGCCAGCAGTCAGACAGCAAGCCCCTACAATGAGCAGTTCTTC
CASSQTASPYNEQFF
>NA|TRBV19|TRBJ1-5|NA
TGTGCCGTGGGGGGGCAGGGGCGTCAGCCCCAGCATTTT
CAVGGQGRQPQHF
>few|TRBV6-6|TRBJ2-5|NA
TGTGCCAGCAGCGACGTCGGGGAGACCCAGTACTTC
CASSDVGETQYF
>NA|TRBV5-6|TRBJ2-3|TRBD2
TGTGCCAGCAGCTTGGCACGGGCGGGGGGGTATACGCAGTATTTT
CASSLARAGGYTQYF
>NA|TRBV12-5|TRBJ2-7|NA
TGTGCTAGTGGTTACCCCGCGGGGCCGTCCTACGAGCAGTACTTC
CASGYPAGPSYEQYF
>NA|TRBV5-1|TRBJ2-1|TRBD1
TGCGCCAGCAGCTCCGGGACAGTAATTCATGAGCAGTTCTTC
CASSSGTVIHEQFF
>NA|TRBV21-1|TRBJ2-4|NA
TGTGCCAGCACCCAATGGGAGGGGACCAAAAACATTCAGTACTTC
CASTQWEGTKNIQYF
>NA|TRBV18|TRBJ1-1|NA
TGTGCCAGCTCACCATCGCACGTGGCGGGGGACGCTTTCTTT
CASSPSHVAGDAFF
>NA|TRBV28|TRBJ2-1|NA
TGTGCCAGCAGTCCGTTCACAAAATACAATGAGCAGTTCTTC
CASSPFTKYNEQFF
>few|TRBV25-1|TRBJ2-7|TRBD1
TGTGCCAGCAGTGAATTGGGACAGTCTTACGAGCAGTACTTC
CASSELGQSYEQYF
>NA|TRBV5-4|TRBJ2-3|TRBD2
TGTGCCAGCAGCTCGGGGGGGAGCACAGATACGCAGTATTTT
CASSSGGSTDTQYF
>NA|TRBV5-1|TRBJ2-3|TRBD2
TGCGCCAGCACCCCTAGCGGGGCCCCTAGCACAGATACGCAGTATTTT
CASTPSGAPSTDTQYF
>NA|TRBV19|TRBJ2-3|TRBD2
TGTGCCAGTAGTATTACACTAGCGCCGACAGATACGCAGTATTTT
CASSITLAPTDTQYF
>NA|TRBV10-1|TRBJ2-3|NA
TGCGCCAGCAGTACAGGCGCGGGAACAGATACGCAGTATTTT
CASSTGAGTDTQYF
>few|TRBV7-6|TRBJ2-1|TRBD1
TGTGCCAGCAGCTCGACAGGGGGTATCTCCTACAATGAGCAGTTCTTC
CASSSTGGISYNEQFF
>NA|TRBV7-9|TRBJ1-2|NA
TGTGCCAGCAGCCCCGACGGGGCTAACTATGGCTACACCTTC
CASSPDGANYGYTF
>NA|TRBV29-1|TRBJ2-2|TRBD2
TGCAGCGTTCCTAGCGGGGGAGACCCTTACACCGGGGAGCTGTTTTTT
CSVPSGGDPYTGELFF
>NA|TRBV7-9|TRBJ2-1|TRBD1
TGTGCCAGCAGCCGGGACAGGGCGGCTGAGCAGTTCTTC
CASSRDRAAEQFF
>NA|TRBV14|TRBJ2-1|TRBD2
TGTGCCAGCAGAAGCGGGAGTACGTACAATGAGCAGTTCTTC
CASRSGSTYNEQFF
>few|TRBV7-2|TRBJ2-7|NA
TGTGCCAGCAGCCAATCGACAGGTACCTACGAGCAGTACTTC
CASSQSTGTYEQYF
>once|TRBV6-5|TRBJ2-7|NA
TGTGCCAGCAGTGCCCGCCACTACGCCTACGAGCAGTACTTC
CASSARHYAYEQYF
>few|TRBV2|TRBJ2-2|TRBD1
TGTGCCAGCAGCTTCGACAGGGTACGGATCGGGGAGCTGTTTTTT
CASSFDRVRIGELFF
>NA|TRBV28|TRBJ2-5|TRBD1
TGTGCCAGCAGTTTTTTAACAGGGGTCCAGGAGACCCAGTACTTC
CASSFLTGVQETQYF
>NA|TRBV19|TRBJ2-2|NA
TGTGCCAGTACCGCTTATAGTAGGGGAAACTTCGGGGAGCTGTTTTTT
CASTAYSRGNFGELFF
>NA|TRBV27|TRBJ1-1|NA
TGTGCCAGCAGTCCGCACCAGGCCAACACTGAAGCTTTCTTT
CASSPHQANTEAFF
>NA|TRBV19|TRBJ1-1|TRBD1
TGTGCCAGTACCACACTTACCGGGACAGGGACGACTGAAGCTTTCTTT
CASTTLTGTGTTEAFF